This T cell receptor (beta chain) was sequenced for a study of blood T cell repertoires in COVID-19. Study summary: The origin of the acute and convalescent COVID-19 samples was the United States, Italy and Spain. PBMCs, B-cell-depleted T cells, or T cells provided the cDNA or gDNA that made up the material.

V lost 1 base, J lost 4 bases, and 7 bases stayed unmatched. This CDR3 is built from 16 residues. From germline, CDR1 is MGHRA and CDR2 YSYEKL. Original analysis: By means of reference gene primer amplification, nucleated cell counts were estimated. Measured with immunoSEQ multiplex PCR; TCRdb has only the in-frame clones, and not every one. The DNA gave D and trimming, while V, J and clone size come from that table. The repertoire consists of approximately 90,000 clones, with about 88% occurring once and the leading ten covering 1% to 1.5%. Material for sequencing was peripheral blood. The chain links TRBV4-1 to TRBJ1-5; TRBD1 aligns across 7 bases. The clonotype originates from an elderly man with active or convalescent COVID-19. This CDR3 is CASSQVTGVGNQPQHF. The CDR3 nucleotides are TGCGCCAGCAGCCAAGTTACAGGGGTAGGGAATCAGCCCCAGCATTTT.